These 27 T cell receptor beta chains were all obtained from the same sample, sequenced in a study of early T cells in non-severe SARS-CoV-2 infection. TCRdb fed the 5' RACE reads into MiXCR, producing one record per CDR3 protein. The sample contains roughly 120,000 distinct CDR3 sequences, around 12% of which appear only once. The material was whole blood, obtained at baseline. These receptors were collected from an adult who was a healthcare worker with PCR-confirmed SARS-CoV-2 infection or an uninfected control (not recorded which).

This clonotype was observed a few times. The chain links TRBV4-1 to TRBJ2-5, with TRBD2 matching 11 bases. V lost 4 bases and J lost 3; bases outside the gene matches: 7. The germline V gene has CDR1 MGHRA and CDR2 YSYEKL. The length of the CDR3 is 16 residues. CDR3 region: CASSPNPLAGEETQYF. For the CDR3, the DNA is TGCGCCAGCAGCCCGAATCCACTAGCGGGAGAAGAGACCCAGTACTTC.

This clonotype was picked up a small number of times. The chain has TRBV12-3 or TRBV12-4 and TRBJ1-4, with TRBD1 as a possible D gene (6 bases). The CDR3 runs 14 residues. Between the trimmed V and J ends, which lost 7 bases and 4 bases, there was a span of 13 bases. For the CDR3, the DNA is TGTGCCAGCACCGAGGACAGACTTAATGAAAAACTGTTTTTT. Amino acids: CASTEDRLNEKLFF.

The chain carries TRBV3-1 and TRBJ2-5; D remains ambiguous. Germline V gives CDR1 LGHDT, CDR2 YNNKEL (reference sequence). V was pared by 0 bases and J by 5 bases, with 1 base between. The length of the CDR3 is 11 residues. This CDR3 is CASSQEETQYF. Written as DNA, the CDR3 is TGTGCCAGCAGCCAAGAGGAGACCCAGTACTTC.

This clonotype was detected many times. This chain links TRBV5-1 with TRBJ2-5; 14 nucleotides align to TRBD2. Trimming cost V 0 bases and J 2 bases; bases outside gene matches: 3. The CDR3 has 17 residues. The germline V gene encodes CDR1 SGHRS and CDR2 YFSETQ. The CDR3 protein is CASSLGTSGGKQETQYF. Written as DNA, the CDR3 is TGCGCCAGCAGCTTGGGGACTAGCGGGGGGAAACAAGAGACCCAGTACTTC.

This rearrangement joins TRBV29-1 to TRBJ2-1; possible D gene TRBD1, 6 bases. Trimming took off 7 bases at V and 2 bases at J, with 12 bases between the two ends. This CDR3 comprises 13 residues. Germline CDR1 is SQVTM and CDR2 is ANQGSEA. This CDR3 is CSESRDTYNEQFF. The CDR3 DNA sequence: TGCAGCGAGAGTCGGGACACCTACAATGAGCAGTTCTTC.

This clonotype was detected many times. V usage is TRBV20-1 and J usage is TRBJ2-7; 9 bases map to TRBD2. V shed 1 base, J shed 6 bases, and the junction held 7 bases outside the gene matches. Germline V gene sequence: CDR1 DFQATT, CDR2 SNEGSKA (reference sequence). The CDR3 runs to 14 residues. The CDR3 coding sequence is TGCAGTGCTAGAGCCGGCGGGGGGGCACTCGAGCAGTACTTC. It specifies CSARAGGGALEQYF.

This clonotype was observed once. This may arise from a read error, as a much more abundant clone is one base away. The gene calls are TRBV20-1 and TRBJ2-2, with 7 bases matching TRBD1. The V segment lost 7 bases and the J segment 6 bases; nucleotides outside the gene matches: 8. The CDR3 extends over 13 amino acids. Germline CDR1 and CDR2: DFQATT and SNEGSKA (reference sequence). Here the CDR3 reads CSVNVRGPGELFF. The CDR3 coding sequence is TGCAGTGTCAACGTGAGGGGGCCCGGGGAGCTGTTTTTT.

The chain joins TRBV27 to TRBJ2-7, with TRBD1 identical over 8 bases. The germline CDR1 and CDR2 sequences are MNHEY and SMNVEV (reference sequence). The trim removed 4 bases at V and 6 bases at J, leaving 8 bases unmatched. This CDR3 is built from 14 residues. The CDR3 nucleotides are TGTGCCAGCAGTTCAGGGGGCCTGGCGGTCGAGCAGTACTTC. Protein sequence: CASSSGGLAVEQYF.

The chain is built from TRBV11-2 and TRBJ1-4, with D maybe TRBD1 (6 bases). CDR1 is SGHAT, CDR2 FQNNGV, per germline. The CDR3 length is 14 residues. V was cut by 4 bases and J by 5 bases, with 11 bases left in between. The CDR3 DNA reads TGTGCCAGCAGCTACCGGGGGCAAAATGAAAAACTGTTTTTT. It specifies CASSYRGQNEKLFF.

V gene TRBV20-1 combines with J gene TRBJ2-2, with a weak D call TRBD2 (5 bases). The germline gives CDR1 DFQATT, CDR2 SNEGSKA (reference sequence). The CDR3 length is 15 residues. The V end lost 5 bases, the J end lost 4 bases, and 17 bases lay between the germline ends. In DNA form, the CDR3 reads TGCAGTGCTCCCCGGGGTATCAGGAGCACCGGGGAGCTGTTTTTT. This translates into CSAPRGIRSTGELFF.

This clonotype was observed at least ten times. The chain has TRBV12-5 and TRBJ1-5; D may be TRBD1 (5 bases). The V and J ends lost 8 bases and 0 bases respectively, with 14 bases between them. Germline CDR1 is LGHNT and CDR2 is FRNRAP. This CDR3 is 15 amino acids long. The CDR3 DNA is TGTGCTAGTACCCGGGGGGAGTATAGCAATCAGCCCCAGCATTTT. Translating it yields CASTRGEYSNQPQHF.

This clonotype showed up just a few times. The rearrangement uses TRBV7-6 and TRBJ1-4; D ambiguous. Germline CDR1 SGHVS, CDR2 FNYEAQ. The V end lost 1 base, the J end lost 0 bases, and 9 bases lay between the germline ends. The CDR3 consists of 16 residues. CDR3 residues: CASSLGVGATNEKLFF. The CDR3 DNA follows: TGTGCCAGCAGCTTAGGGGTAGGAGCAACTAATGAAAAACTGTTTTTT.

This clonotype was seen at least ten times. V and J are TRBV6-2 or TRBV6-3 and TRBJ2-1; D is unclear. Germline CDR1 is MNHEY and CDR2 is SVGEGT. There are 14 residues in the CDR3. V gave up 6 bases and J gave up 7 bases, with 16 bases separating them. CDR3 region: CASSLRYPSNEQFF. CDR3 DNA: TGTGCCAGCAGCCTGAGATATCCGAGTAATGAGCAGTTCTTC.

This clonotype was seen repeatedly, ten times or more. V is TRBV6-2 or TRBV6-3 and J is TRBJ2-1; 9 positions match TRBD2. Per germline, CDR1 MNHEY and CDR2 SVGEGT. The CDR3 length is 16 residues. J was trimmed by 4 bases and V by 8 bases; bases with no gene match: 12. CDR3 loop: CASGLAAGGGYNEQFF. In nucleotides, the CDR3 is TGTGCCAGCGGACTCGCGGCGGGAGGGGGGTACAATGAGCAGTTCTTC.

This sequence joins TRBV5-5 and TRBJ1-2; perhaps TRBD1 as D (5 bases). The CDR3 is 18 residues long. Germline V lookup: CDR1 SGHKS, CDR2 YYEKEE (reference sequence). The ends were cut back, 2 bases at V and 4 bases at J, with 24 bases in the middle. This CDR3 is CASSFLRDGAHLLYGYTF. The CDR3 DNA follows: TGTGCCAGCAGCTTTCTACGGGACGGAGCCCACTTACTCTATGGCTACACCTTC.

The V call is TRBV6-5, the J call TRBJ1-2; TRBD1 is a possible D gene (5 bases). This CDR3 spans 14 amino acids. V was cut by 2 bases and J by 4 bases, with 11 bases left in between. Germline V gives CDR1 MNHEY, CDR2 SVGAGI. The CDR3 loop is CASSYAGMSYGYTF. The CDR3, as DNA: TGTGCCAGCAGTTACGCAGGGATGAGCTATGGCTACACCTTC.

The V call is TRBV12-5, the J call TRBJ2-7, with D maybe TRBD1 (5 bases). V lost 6 bases, J lost 0 bases, and 21 bases lay in between. The CDR3 length is 17 residues. CDR1 and CDR2 from the germline V gene are LGHNT and FRNRAP. The CDR3 nucleotides are TGTGCTAGTGGGAACCGCCTTTGGCAGGACAACTCCTACGAGCAGTACTTC. It translates to CASGNRLWQDNSYEQYF.

There are many counts of this clonotype. The rearrangement links TRBV4-1 to TRBJ1-2; 7 positions agree with TRBD1. Trimming took 0 bases from V and 2 from J; bases not matched to a gene: 6. The CDR3 length is 16 residues. In germline, CDR1 is MGHRA, CDR2 YSYEKL. In DNA, the CDR3 is TGCGCCAGCAGCCAAGAATCCACACAGGGGAACTATGGCTACACCTTC. Translation: CASSQESTQGNYGYTF.

This clonotype has at least ten counts. CDR3 residues: CSARDKRSSSYNEQFF. The CDR3 DNA reads TGCAGTGCTAGAGATAAGAGAAGTAGCTCCTACAATGAGCAGTTCTTC. This chain connects TRBV20-1 to TRBJ2-1; D gene ambiguous. Germline-derived CDR1 and CDR2 are DFQATT and SNEGSKA (reference sequence). V lost 0 bases and J lost 0, with 12 bases in between. The CDR3 length is 16 residues.

Details on this clonotype: At one of its ends the junction is not consistent with the germline gene, which may arise from a read error. This rearrangement joins TRBV5-6 to TRBJ2-7, with 8 bases that match TRBD1. The CDR3 is 13 amino acids. Germline V gives CDR1 SGHDT, CDR2 YYEEEE. The CDR3 is CASSLYIGQGQDF. CDR3 DNA: TGTGCCAGCAGCTTGTACATTGGACAGGGTCAAGACTTC.

This clonotype was counted a few times. The chain couples TRBV30 to TRBJ1-1; possibly TRBD1 for D (5 bases). The germline CDR1 and CDR2 sequences are GTSNPN and SVGIG (reference sequence). The CDR3 spans 12 residues. Trimming left V 7 bases short and J 1 base short, with 10 bases between. CDR3 in amino acids: CAFDRRNTEAFF. DNA for the CDR3: TGTGCCTTTGACAGAAGGAACACTGAAGCTTTCTTT.

The chain is built from TRBV14 and TRBJ2-5; 8 positions agree with TRBD1. After removal of 5 bases from V and 4 bases from J, the junction contained 9 bases not matched to a gene. The germline CDR1 and CDR2 sequences are SGHDN and FVKESK. The CDR3 has 15 residues. This CDR3 is CASSEWTGRAETQYF. The CDR3 DNA follows: TGTGCCAGCAGCGAATGGACAGGGCGAGCAGAGACCCAGTACTTC.

This clonotype was seen many times. This chain connects TRBV24-1 to TRBJ2-2, with D perhaps matching TRBD1 or TRBD2 (6 bases each). V lost 6 bases, J lost 4 bases, and 23 bases lay in between. CDR3 length: 18 amino acids. Germline V gene lookup returns CDR1 KGHDR and CDR2 SFDVKD. CDR3 protein: CATSNTRGGTPGTGELFF. CDR3 bases: TGTGCCACCAGTAATACCAGGGGCGGGACCCCCGGCACCGGGGAGCTGTTTTTT.

Only a few counts were recorded for this clonotype. The rearrangement links TRBV7-9 to TRBJ2-7, with D unresolved. CDR3 length equals 14 residues. V lost 1 base to trimming and J lost 0 bases, with 7 bases between them. The germline V gene encodes CDR1 SEHNR and CDR2 FQNEAQ (reference sequence). The CDR3 sequence: CASSLDTISYEQYF. In nucleotides, the CDR3 is TGTGCCAGCAGCTTAGACACCATCTCCTACGAGCAGTACTTC.

Only a few counts were recorded for this clonotype. J is TRBJ2-2 and V is TRBV30; TRBD1 matches 7 bases. Germline loops: CDR1 GTSNPN, CDR2 SVGIG (reference sequence). This CDR3 comprises 15 residues. The J segment lost 3 bases and the V segment lost 4 bases, leaving 8 bases of the junction unmatched. CDR3: CAWISGQAHTGELFF. Written as DNA, the CDR3 is TGTGCCTGGATTTCCGGACAGGCACACACCGGGGAGCTGTTTTTT.

The chain uses TRBV11-1 and TRBJ2-7, with D unclear. Germline CDR1 is SGHAT and CDR2 is FQDESV (reference sequence). The CDR3 contains 13 residues. The V and J ends lost 3 bases and 4 bases respectively, with 10 bases between them. The CDR3 spells CASSFGQFYEQYF. Written as DNA, the CDR3 is TGTGCCAGCAGCTTTGGTCAGTTTTACGAGCAGTACTTC.

Written as DNA, the CDR3 is TGTGCCAGCTGGACAGCCTTGGTTGGGAGCTCTGAAGCTTTCTTT. It is translated as CASWTALVGSSEAFF. V and J are TRBV12-3 or TRBV12-4 and TRBJ1-1; possibly TRBD1 for D (6 bases). The CDR3 runs to 15 residues. Trimming took 8 bases from V and 6 from J, leaving 22 bases between them.